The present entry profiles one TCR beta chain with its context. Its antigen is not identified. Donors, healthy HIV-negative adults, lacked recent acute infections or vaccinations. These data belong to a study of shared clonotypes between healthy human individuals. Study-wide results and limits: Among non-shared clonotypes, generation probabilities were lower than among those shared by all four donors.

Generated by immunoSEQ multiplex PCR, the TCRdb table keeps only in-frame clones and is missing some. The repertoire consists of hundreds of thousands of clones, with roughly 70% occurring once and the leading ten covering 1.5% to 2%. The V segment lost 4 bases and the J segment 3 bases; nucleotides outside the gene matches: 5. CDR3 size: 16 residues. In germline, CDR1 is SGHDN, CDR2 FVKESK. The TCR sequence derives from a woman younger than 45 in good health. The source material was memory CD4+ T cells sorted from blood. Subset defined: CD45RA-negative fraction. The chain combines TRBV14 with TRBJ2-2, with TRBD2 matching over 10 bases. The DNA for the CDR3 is TGTGCCAGCAGCCCCGATAGCGGGAGGCACACCGGGGAGCTGTTTTTT. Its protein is CASSPDSGRHTGELFF.